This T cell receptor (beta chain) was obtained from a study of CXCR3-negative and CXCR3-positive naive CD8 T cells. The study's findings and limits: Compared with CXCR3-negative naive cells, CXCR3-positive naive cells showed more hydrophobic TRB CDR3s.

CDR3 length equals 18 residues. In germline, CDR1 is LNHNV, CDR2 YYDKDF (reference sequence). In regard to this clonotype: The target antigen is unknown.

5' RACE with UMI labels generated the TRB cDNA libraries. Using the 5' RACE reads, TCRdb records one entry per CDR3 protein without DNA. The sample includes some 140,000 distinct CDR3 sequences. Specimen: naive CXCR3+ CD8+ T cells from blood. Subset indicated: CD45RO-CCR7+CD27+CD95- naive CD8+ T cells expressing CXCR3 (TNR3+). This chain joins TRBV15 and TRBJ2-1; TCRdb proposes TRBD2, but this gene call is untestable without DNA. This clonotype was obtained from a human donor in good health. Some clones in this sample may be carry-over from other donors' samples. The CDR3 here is CATSYYRAGGGPVDEQFF. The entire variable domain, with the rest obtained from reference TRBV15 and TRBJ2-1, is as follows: DAMVIQNPRYQVTQFGKPVTLSCSQTLNHNVMYWYQQKSSQAPKLLFHYYDKDFNNEADTPDNFQSRRPNTSFCFLDIRSPGLGDTAMYLCATSYYRAGGGPVDEQFFGPGTRLTVL.